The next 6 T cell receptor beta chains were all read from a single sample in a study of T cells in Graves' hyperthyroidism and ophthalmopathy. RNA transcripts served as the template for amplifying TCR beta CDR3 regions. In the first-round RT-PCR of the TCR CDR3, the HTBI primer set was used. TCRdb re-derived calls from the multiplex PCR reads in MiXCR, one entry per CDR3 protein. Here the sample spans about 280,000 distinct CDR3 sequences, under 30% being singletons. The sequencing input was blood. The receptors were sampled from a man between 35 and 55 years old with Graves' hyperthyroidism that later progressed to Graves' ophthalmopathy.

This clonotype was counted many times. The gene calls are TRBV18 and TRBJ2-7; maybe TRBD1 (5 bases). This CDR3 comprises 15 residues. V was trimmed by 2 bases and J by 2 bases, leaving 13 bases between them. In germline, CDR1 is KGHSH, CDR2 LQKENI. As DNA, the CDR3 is TGTGCCAGCTCACCATCGGACACCCGGGCCTACGAGCAGTACTTC. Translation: CASSPSDTRAYEQYF.

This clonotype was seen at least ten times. The CDR3 nucleotides read TGTGCCAGCAGCCAAGTGGGAGGGAGGGAGAGGCAGACCCAGTACTTC. Protein product: CASSQVGGRERQTQYF. J is TRBJ2-5 and V is TRBV3-1, with TRBD2 matching over 7 bases. This CDR3 has 16 residues. CDR1 is LGHDT, CDR2 YNNKEL, per germline (reference sequence). V was pared by 1 base and J by 6 bases, with 11 bases of the junction left unmatched.

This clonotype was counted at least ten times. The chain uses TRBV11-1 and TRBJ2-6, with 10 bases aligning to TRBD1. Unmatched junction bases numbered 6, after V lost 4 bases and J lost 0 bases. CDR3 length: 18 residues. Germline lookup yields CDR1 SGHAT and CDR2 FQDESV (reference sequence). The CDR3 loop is CASSSTGQGSSGANVLTF. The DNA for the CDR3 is TGTGCCAGCAGCTCAACGGGACAGGGGTCCTCTGGGGCCAACGTCCTGACTTTC.

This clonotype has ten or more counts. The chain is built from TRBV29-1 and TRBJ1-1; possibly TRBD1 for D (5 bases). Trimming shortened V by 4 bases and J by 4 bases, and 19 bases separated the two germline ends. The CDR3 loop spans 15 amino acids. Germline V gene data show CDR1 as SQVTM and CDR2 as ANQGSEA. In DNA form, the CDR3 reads TGCAGCGTTGGGTTGCTTAAGGGTGGGGGCACTGAAGCTTTCTTT. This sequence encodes CSVGLLKGGGTEAFF.

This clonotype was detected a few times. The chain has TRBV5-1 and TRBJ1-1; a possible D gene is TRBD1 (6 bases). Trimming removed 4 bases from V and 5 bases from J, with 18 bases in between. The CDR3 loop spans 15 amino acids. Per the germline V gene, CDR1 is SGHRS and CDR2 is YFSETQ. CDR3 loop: CASSGLVGGDTEAFF. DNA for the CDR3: TGCGCCAGCAGCGGTCTTGTAGGGGGAGATACTGAAGCTTTCTTT.

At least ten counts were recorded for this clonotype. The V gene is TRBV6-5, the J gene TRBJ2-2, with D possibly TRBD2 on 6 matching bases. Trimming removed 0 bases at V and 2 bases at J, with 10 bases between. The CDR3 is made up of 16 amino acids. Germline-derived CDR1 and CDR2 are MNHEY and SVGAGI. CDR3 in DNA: TGTGCCAGCAGTTACTCGGGTAGCGGAAACACCGGGGAGCTGTTTTTT. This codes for CASSYSGSGNTGELFF.